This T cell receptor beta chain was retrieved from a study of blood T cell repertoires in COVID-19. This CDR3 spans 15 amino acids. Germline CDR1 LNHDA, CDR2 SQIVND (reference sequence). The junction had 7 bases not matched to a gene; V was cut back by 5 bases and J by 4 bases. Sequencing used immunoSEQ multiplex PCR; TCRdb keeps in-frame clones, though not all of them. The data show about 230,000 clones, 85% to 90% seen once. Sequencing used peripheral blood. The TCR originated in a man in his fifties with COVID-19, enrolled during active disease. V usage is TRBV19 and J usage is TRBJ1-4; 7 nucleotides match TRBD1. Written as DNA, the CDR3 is TGTGCCAGTAGTCCGCTGGGACAGAATAATGAAAAACTGTTTTTT. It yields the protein CASSPLGQNNEKLFF.